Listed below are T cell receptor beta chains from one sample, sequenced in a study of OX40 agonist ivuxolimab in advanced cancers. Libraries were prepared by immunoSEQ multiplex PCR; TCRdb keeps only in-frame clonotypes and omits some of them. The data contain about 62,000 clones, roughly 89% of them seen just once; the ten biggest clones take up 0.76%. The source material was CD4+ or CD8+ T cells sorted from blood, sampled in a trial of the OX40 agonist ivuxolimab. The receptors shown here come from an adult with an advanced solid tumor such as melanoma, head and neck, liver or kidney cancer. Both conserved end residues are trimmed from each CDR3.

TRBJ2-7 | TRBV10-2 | ASDDSYEQY
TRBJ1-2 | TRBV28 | ASSLSWSRYT
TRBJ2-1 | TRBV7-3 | ASSLTASGRGEQF
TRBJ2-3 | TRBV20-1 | SASSQNNQY
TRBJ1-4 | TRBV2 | ASSGQGTGANEKLF
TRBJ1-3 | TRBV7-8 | ASSGRAIFGNTIY
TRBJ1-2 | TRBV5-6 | ASSLGDLRDGYT
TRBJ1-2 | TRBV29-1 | SVDLGSSYGYT
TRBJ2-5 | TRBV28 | ASSSGQGTQETQY
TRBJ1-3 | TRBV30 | AWRKNEGNTIY
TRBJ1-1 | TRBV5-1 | ASSFSGQLNTEAF
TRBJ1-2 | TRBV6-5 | ASSWGGQYGYT
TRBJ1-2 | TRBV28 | ASSLTGREGYT
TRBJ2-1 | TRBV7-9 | ASSTSGDPAFNEQF
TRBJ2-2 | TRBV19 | ASSVGQGTTGELF
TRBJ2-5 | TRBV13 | ASSGTGTATQY
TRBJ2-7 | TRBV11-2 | ASSSWTSAYEQY
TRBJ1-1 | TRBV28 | ASPPPRNMNTEAF
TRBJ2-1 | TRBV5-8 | ASSRGLAEQF
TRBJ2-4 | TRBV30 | AWSLGLAERKLAKNIQY
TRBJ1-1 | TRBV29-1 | SVEGLRKGEAF
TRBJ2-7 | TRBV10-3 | AISQDRATYEQY
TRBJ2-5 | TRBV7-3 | ARVGGPPRETQY
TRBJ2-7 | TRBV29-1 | SVGARGGGEQY
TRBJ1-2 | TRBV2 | ASSEASAGRGYT
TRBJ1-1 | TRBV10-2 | ATQPLEGGGNTEAF
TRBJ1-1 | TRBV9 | ASSGKGGRTEAF
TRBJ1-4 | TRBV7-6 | ASSRAGTGIEKLF
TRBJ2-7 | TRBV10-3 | AITPPGVRYEQY
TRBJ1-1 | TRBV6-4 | ASSDLSGGPAF
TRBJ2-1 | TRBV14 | ASSPDPGQGWRNEQF
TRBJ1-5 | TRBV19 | ASSISPTGSNQPQH
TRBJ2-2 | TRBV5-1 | ASSLSGSGTGELF
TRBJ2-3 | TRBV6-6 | ATGQGGQGGTDTQY
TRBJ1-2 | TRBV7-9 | ASSPGQDYGYT
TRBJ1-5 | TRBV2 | ASSVDDGSGRRSNQPQH
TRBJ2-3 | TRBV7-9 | ASSWRTDTQY
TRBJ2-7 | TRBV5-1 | ASSPRPSYEQY
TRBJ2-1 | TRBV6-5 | ASSPTSGRSHQF
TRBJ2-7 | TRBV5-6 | ASSLLAGGNYEQY
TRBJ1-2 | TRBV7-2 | ASSPGYGYT
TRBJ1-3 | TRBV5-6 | ASSARQGSGNTIY
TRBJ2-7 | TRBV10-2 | ASSDPGTRSSYEQY
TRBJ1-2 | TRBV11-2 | ASSLVPQGSWYGYT
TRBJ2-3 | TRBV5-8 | ASSSKGWLAGSTDTQY
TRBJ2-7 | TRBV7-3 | ASSLTSGRGYEQY
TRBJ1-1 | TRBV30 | AWSRQGYTEAF
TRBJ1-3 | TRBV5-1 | ASSSPPGNTIY
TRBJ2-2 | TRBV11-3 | ASSVSGFTGELF
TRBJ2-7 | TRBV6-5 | ASSGYREQY
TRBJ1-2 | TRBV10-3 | AISNTGSGYT
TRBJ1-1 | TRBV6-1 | ASSGDRGTEAF